Listed below are T cell receptor beta chains from one sample, sequenced in a study of T cells in Graves' hyperthyroidism and ophthalmopathy. TCRdb used MiXCR to reprocess the multiplex PCR reads, holding one entry per CDR3 protein. The data contain hundreds of thousands of distinct CDR3 sequences, around 15% of them singletons. Sequenced: blood. Receptors originate from a woman aged 30 to 39 with Graves' hyperthyroidism. Both conserved end residues are part of each CDR3. The order of the fields is J gene, D gene, clone size, V gene, CDR3 DNA, CDR3 protein. The D gene is left open where the match is weak. Where a row states a size, it is once, few, many or the class of an expanded clone; other rows omit it.

J gene: TRBJ2-7
D gene: NA
clone size: many
V gene: TRBV6-1
CDR3 DNA: TGTGCCAGCATATCCGGGGACGAGCAGTACTTC
CDR3 protein: CASISGDEQYF

J gene: TRBJ2-7
D gene: TRBD2
clone size: many
V gene: TRBV27
CDR3 DNA: TGTGCCAGCAGTCCGGGACTAGCCCCCTACGAGCAGTACTTC
CDR3 protein: CASSPGLAPYEQYF

J gene: TRBJ2-7
D gene: NA
clone size: few
V gene: TRBV19
CDR3 DNA: TGTGCCAGTAGTATAGCTGTCGGGACCTACGAGCAGTACTTC
CDR3 protein: CASSIAVGTYEQYF

J gene: TRBJ2-1
D gene: NA
clone size: NA
V gene: TRBV5-8
CDR3 DNA: TGTGCCAGCAGCTTGTTCGGCAGGGAGCAGTTCTTC
CDR3 protein: CASSLFGREQFF

J gene: TRBJ2-6
D gene: NA
clone size: NA
V gene: TRBV6-1
CDR3 DNA: TGTGCCAGCAGTCCCCGATCGGACCTCTCTGGGGCCAACGTCCTGACTTTC
CDR3 protein: CASSPRSDLSGANVLTF

J gene: TRBJ1-2
D gene: NA
clone size: NA
V gene: TRBV4-1
CDR3 DNA: TGCGCCAGCAGCCAAGATCCCAGGGCGTACTATGGCTACACCTTC
CDR3 protein: CASSQDPRAYYGYTF

J gene: TRBJ2-7
D gene: TRBD2
clone size: few
V gene: TRBV9
CDR3 DNA: TGTGCCAGCAGCGTAGCAAGCGGGAGGGCTTCCGAGCAGTACTTC
CDR3 protein: CASSVASGRASEQYF

J gene: TRBJ1-2
D gene: NA
clone size: few
V gene: TRBV29-1
CDR3 DNA: TGCAGCGGGTCGTTCGATCCCCAGGGGCGGTATGGCTACACCTTC
CDR3 protein: CSGSFDPQGRYGYTF

J gene: TRBJ2-7
D gene: TRBD2
clone size: few
V gene: TRBV7-3
CDR3 DNA: TGTGCCAGCAGCTTACTAGCGGGAGGGCACGAGCAGTACTTC
CDR3 protein: CASSLLAGGHEQYF

J gene: TRBJ1-2
D gene: NA
clone size: many
V gene: TRBV27
CDR3 DNA: TGTGCCAGCAGTCCATCTGGGGGCTATGGCTACACCTTC
CDR3 protein: CASSPSGGYGYTF

J gene: TRBJ2-1
D gene: NA
clone size: many
V gene: TRBV7-9
CDR3 DNA: TGTGCCAGCAGCGACAGCAATGAGCAGTTCTTC
CDR3 protein: CASSDSNEQFF

J gene: TRBJ2-2
D gene: TRBD2
clone size: few
V gene: TRBV5-1
CDR3 DNA: TGCGCCACCAGTAGCGGGATGACGAACACCGGGGAGCTGTTTTTT
CDR3 protein: CATSSGMTNTGELFF

J gene: TRBJ2-1
D gene: NA
clone size: few
V gene: TRBV6-1
CDR3 DNA: TGTGCCAGCACAGCTGGAGGAGGAGGCGATGAGCAGTTCTTC
CDR3 protein: CASTAGGGGDEQFF

J gene: TRBJ2-1
D gene: TRBD1
clone size: many
V gene: TRBV12-5
CDR3 DNA: TGTGCTAGTGGTTCCGGACAGGGTACGGTTGATGAGCAGTTCTTC
CDR3 protein: CASGSGQGTVDEQFF

J gene: TRBJ1-5
D gene: TRBD1
clone size: many
V gene: TRBV28
CDR3 DNA: TGTGCCAGCAGTTTAACCGGGACAGGGGGTCCCAATCAGCCCCAGCATTTT
CDR3 protein: CASSLTGTGGPNQPQHF

J gene: TRBJ2-3
D gene: TRBD2
clone size: NA
V gene: TRBV10-3
CDR3 DNA: TGTGCCATCAGTGACACTAGCGGAAGCGATACGCAGTATTTT
CDR3 protein: CAISDTSGSDTQYF

J gene: TRBJ2-7
D gene: NA
clone size: many
V gene: TRBV30
CDR3 DNA: TGTGCCTGGAGTGGGACAACCTACGAGCAGTACTTC
CDR3 protein: CAWSGTTYEQYF

J gene: TRBJ2-7
D gene: NA
clone size: many
V gene: TRBV11-2
CDR3 DNA: TGTGCCAGCAGCTTAGTAGGACAGACGACCTCCTACGAGCAGTACTTC
CDR3 protein: CASSLVGQTTSYEQYF

J gene: TRBJ2-1
D gene: NA
clone size: NA
V gene: TRBV28
CDR3 DNA: TGTGCCAGCAGCCGTTACTCGAGCTCCTACAATGAGCAGTTCTTC
CDR3 protein: CASSRYSSSYNEQFF

J gene: TRBJ2-5
D gene: TRBD2
clone size: NA
V gene: TRBV4-1
CDR3 DNA: TGCGCCAGCAGCGCTGGAACGACTAGCCTCCAAGAGACCCAGTACTTC
CDR3 protein: CASSAGTTSLQETQYF

J gene: TRBJ1-5
D gene: NA
clone size: many
V gene: TRBV2
CDR3 DNA: TGTGCCAGCAGTGCAGGGCCGGGCAATCAGCCCCAGCATTTT
CDR3 protein: CASSAGPGNQPQHF

J gene: TRBJ1-2
D gene: NA
clone size: few
V gene: TRBV25-1
CDR3 DNA: TGTGCCAGCAGTGTAGGGGTAGGGTATGGCTACACCTTC
CDR3 protein: CASSVGVGYGYTF

J gene: TRBJ1-5
D gene: NA
clone size: many
V gene: TRBV20-1
CDR3 DNA: TGCAGTGCTATCTTATTGGGAGGGATAGGCCAGCCCCAGCATTTT
CDR3 protein: CSAILLGGIGQPQHF

J gene: TRBJ1-1
D gene: TRBD1
clone size: few
V gene: TRBV13
CDR3 DNA: TGTGCCAGCAGCCACGCAGGGGGCTTGGGCACTGAAGCTTTCTTT
CDR3 protein: CASSHAGGLGTEAFF

J gene: TRBJ1-1
D gene: NA
clone size: NA
V gene: TRBV19
CDR3 DNA: TGTGCCAGTAGTATACCCCAGGGAGGGTCTGAAGCTTTCTTT
CDR3 protein: CASSIPQGGSEAFF

J gene: TRBJ2-7
D gene: TRBD2
clone size: many
V gene: TRBV28
CDR3 DNA: TGTGCCAGCAGTTTAACTGGGACTAGCGGGAGCCACGAGCAGTACTTC
CDR3 protein: CASSLTGTSGSHEQYF

J gene: TRBJ1-2
D gene: NA
clone size: few
V gene: TRBV5-4
CDR3 DNA: TGTGCCAGCAGCTTCTATGGGGGAAACTATGGCTACACCTTC
CDR3 protein: CASSFYGGNYGYTF

J gene: TRBJ2-6
D gene: TRBD1
clone size: many
V gene: TRBV28
CDR3 DNA: TGTGCCAGCAGTTTCGGCCGGGACAGCCCTGGGGCCAACGTCCTGACTTTC
CDR3 protein: CASSFGRDSPGANVLTF

J gene: TRBJ2-6
D gene: NA
clone size: NA
V gene: TRBV20-1
CDR3 DNA: TGCAGTGCTAGAGAAGGGGGTGGGGCCAACGTCCTGACTTTC
CDR3 protein: CSAREGGGANVLTF

J gene: TRBJ1-1
D gene: NA
clone size: few
V gene: TRBV29-1
CDR3 DNA: TGCAGCGTCCCGGGGGAGACTGAAGCTTTCTTT
CDR3 protein: CSVPGETEAFF

J gene: TRBJ2-1
D gene: TRBD2
clone size: NA
V gene: TRBV9
CDR3 DNA: TGTGCCAGCAGCGTAGACCCCAGCGGGGAAAACAATGAGCAGTTCTTC
CDR3 protein: CASSVDPSGENNEQFF